This TCR beta chain originates from a study of liver allograft versus peripheral blood T cells. Study details: Peripheral blood of the recipients supplied T cell receptor repertoires that were compared with those in transplanted livers.

General study results and limits: Repertoires found inside liver allografts reportedly differed from T cell receptor repertoires in peripheral blood.

TCRdb ran MiXCR on the reads and lists one entry per CDR3 protein. Of fewer than 11,000 distinct CDR3 sequences in the sample, about 19% were seen once. In the case of this clonotype: The antigen is unknown.

J gave up 1 base and V 3 bases, and 6 bases lay outside the gene matches. This CDR3 spans 16 amino acids. Germline CDR1 is SGHAT and CDR2 is FQNNGV. This clonotype was obtained from a human patient who had a liver transplant. Some T cells may have originated in the graft donor. The chain recombines TRBV11-2 with TRBJ2-5, with TRBD2 matching 9 bases. CDR3 residues: CASSFSKAGGQETQYF. CDR3 DNA: TGTGCCAGCAGCTTTTCAAAAGCGGGGGGCCAAGAGACCCAGTACTTC. Full variable domain (outside the CDR3, taken from reference TRBV11-2 and TRBJ2-5): EAGVAQSPRYKIIEKRQSVAFWCNPISGHATLYWYQQILGQGPKLLIQFQNNGVVDDSQLPKDRFSAERLKGVDSTLKIQPAKLEDSAVYLCASSFSKAGGQETQYFGPGTRLLVL.